The clone carrying this T cell receptor (beta chain) was recorded many times. Its antigen remains unidentified. This entry is derived from a study of T-cell memory formation after mild COVID-19. Findings of the study overall: CD4+ contracting clones lay mainly in CM and EM, CD8+ ones in EMRA.

A single record per CDR3 protein comes from TCRdb applying MiXCR to the 5' RACE reads. The data show over 70,000 distinct CDR3 sequences, around an eighth seen once. This TCR came from an adult woman who had mild COVID-19 (a few samples of this study predate the infection). Cell type and time point are not known. What was sequenced was PBMCs or a T cell subset sorted from them (not recorded which).

CDR3 bases: TGTGCCAGCAGTTTATTACAGGGCCGGGAGCAGTACTTC. This gives the protein CASSLLQGREQYF. V is TRBV27 and J is TRBJ2-7; TRBD1 might be the D (6 bases). Trimming removed 1 base from V and 7 bases from J, with 11 bases in between. Germline CDR1 reads MNHEY; CDR2 reads SMNVEV (reference sequence). The CDR3 runs 13 residues.